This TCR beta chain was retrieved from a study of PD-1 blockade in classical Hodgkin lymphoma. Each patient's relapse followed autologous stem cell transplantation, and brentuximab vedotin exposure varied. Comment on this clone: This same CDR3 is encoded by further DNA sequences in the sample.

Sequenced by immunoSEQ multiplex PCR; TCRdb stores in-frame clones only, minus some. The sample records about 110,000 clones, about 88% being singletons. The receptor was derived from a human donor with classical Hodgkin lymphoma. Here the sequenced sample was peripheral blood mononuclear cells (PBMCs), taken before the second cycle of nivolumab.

The CDR3 sequence is CASSFGQGVNEKLFF. CDR3 coding DNA: TGTGCCAGCAGCTTTGGACAGGGAGTTAATGAAAAACTGTTTTTT. This chain links TRBV7-9 with TRBJ1-4, with 8 bases that match TRBD1. The CDR3 contains 15 residues. From germline, CDR1 is SEHNR and CDR2 FQNEAQ (reference sequence). With 3 bases clipped from V and 4 bases from J, the junction kept 4 bases outside the gene matches.